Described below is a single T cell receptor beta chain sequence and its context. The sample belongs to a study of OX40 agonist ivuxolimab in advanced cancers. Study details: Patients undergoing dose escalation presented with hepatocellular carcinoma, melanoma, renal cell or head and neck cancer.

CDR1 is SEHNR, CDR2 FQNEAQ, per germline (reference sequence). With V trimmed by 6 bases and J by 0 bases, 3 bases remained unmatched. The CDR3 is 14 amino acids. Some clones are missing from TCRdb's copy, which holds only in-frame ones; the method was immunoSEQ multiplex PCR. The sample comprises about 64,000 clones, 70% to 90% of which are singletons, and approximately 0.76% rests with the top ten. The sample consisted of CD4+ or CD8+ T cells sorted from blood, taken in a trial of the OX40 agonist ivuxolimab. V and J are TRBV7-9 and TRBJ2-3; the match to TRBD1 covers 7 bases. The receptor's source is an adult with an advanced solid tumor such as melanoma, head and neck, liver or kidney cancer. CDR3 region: CASRPDRSTDTQYF. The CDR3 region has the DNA TGTGCCAGCAGGCCGGACAGGAGCACAGATACGCAGTATTTT.